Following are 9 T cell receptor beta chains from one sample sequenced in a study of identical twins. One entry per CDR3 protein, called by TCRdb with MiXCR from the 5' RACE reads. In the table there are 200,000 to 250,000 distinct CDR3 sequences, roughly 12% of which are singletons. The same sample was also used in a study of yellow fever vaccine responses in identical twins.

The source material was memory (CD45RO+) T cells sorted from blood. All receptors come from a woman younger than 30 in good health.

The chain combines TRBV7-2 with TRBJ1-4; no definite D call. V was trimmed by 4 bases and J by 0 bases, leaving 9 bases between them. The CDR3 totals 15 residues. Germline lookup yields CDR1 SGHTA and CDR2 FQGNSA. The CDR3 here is CASSSDGATNEKLFF. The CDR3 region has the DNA TGTGCCAGCAGCTCGGACGGCGCAACTAATGAAAAACTGTTTTTT.

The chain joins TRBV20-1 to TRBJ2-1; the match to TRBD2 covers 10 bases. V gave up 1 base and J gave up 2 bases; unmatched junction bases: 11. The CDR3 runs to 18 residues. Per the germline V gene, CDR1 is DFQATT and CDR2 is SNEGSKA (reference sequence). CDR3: CSARVSAGGPRPYNEQFF. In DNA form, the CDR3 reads TGCAGTGCTAGAGTGTCAGCGGGAGGGCCACGACCCTACAATGAGCAGTTCTTC.

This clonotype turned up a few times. CDR3 in amino acids: CASSKLRGTYFGYTF. CDR3 nucleotide sequence: TGTGCCAGCAGTAAACTCAGAGGGACGTACTTTGGCTACACCTTC. This sequence joins TRBV12-3 or TRBV12-4 and TRBJ1-2, with D tentatively TRBD1 (5 bases). With 5 bases removed from V and 7 bases from J, the gap between germline ends came to 20 bases. CDR3 length: 15 amino acids.

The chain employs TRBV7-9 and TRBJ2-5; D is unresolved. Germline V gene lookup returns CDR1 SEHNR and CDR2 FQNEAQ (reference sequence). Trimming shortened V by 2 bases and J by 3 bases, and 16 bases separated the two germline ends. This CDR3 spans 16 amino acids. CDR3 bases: TGTGCCAGCAGCTTAACGCCGCGGCTGGCGGAAGAGACCCAGTACTTC. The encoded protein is CASSLTPRLAEETQYF.

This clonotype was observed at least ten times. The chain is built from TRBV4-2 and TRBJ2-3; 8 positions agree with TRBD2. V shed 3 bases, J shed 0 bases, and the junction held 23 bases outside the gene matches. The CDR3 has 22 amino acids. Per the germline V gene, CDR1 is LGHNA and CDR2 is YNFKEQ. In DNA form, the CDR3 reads TGTGCCAGCAGCCAGCTTGTGGGGGCTTGGGCTAGCGGGTTGTCTAGCACAGATACGCAGTATTTT. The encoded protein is CASSQLVGAWASGLSSTDTQYF.

CDR3 sequence reads: CASSYSSFRTGPYEQYF. CDR3 coding DNA: TGTGCCAGCAGTTACTCGTCATTCCGGACAGGACCCTACGAGCAGTACTTC. The chain uses TRBV6-2 or TRBV6-3 and TRBJ2-7, with 7 bases lining up with TRBD1. Germline-derived CDR1 and CDR2 are MNHEY and SVGEGT. Trimming at V came to 0 bases and at J to 2 bases, leaving 10 bases not matched to a gene. There are 17 residues in the CDR3.

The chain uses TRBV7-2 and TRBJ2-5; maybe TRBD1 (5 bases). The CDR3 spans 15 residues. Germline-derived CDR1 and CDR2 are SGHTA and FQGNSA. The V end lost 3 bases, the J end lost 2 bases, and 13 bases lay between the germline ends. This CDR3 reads CASSLAAGWQETQYF. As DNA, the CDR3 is TGTGCCAGCAGCTTGGCGGCAGGGTGGCAAGAGACCCAGTACTTC. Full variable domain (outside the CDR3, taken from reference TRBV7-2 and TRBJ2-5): GAGVSQSPSNKVTEKGKDVELRCDPISGHTALYWYRQSLGQGLEFLIYFQGNSAPDKSGLPSDRFSAERTGGSVSTLTIQRTQQEDSAVYLCASSLAAGWQETQYFGPGTRLLVL.

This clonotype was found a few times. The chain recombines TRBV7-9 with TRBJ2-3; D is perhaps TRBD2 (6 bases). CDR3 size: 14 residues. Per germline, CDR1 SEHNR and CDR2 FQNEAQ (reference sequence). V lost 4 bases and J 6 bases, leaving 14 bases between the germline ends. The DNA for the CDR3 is TGTGCCAGCAGCTCAGGACGGGAGAGGGATACGCAGTATTTT. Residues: CASSSGRERDTQYF.

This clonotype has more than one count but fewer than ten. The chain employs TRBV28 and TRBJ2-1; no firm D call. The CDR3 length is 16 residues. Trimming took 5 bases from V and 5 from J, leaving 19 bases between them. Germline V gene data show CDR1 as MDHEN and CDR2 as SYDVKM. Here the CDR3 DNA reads TGTGCCAGCAGTCCCTCTTACCGAACCTATCACAATGAGCAGTTCTTC. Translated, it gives CASSPSYRTYHNEQFF. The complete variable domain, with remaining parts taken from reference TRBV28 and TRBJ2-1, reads DVKVTQSSRYLVKRTGEKVFLECVQDMDHENMFWYRQDPGLGLRLIYFSYDVKMKEKGDIPEGYSVSREKKERFSLILESASTNQTSMYLCASSPSYRTYHNEQFFGPGTRLTVL.